Described below is a single T cell receptor (beta chain) sequence and its context. What it binds is unknown. Other nucleotide sequences in the sample specify the same CDR3. With 0 bases removed from V and 7 bases from J, the gap between germline ends came to 10 bases. The CDR3 extends over 14 amino acids. Germline CDR1 SGHRS, CDR2 YFSETQ. These data come from a study of graft-versus-host responses after intestinal transplantation. General study findings and limits: In patients with graft-donor T cell macrochimerism, allograft graft-versus-host to host-versus-graft clonal ratios were high. Early HvG declines after transplant were associated with peak circulating GvH clone levels.

Sequencing was performed with immunoSEQ multiplex PCR; in TCRdb, only in-frame clones are kept and a portion is missing. The profile covers about 93,000 clones, with about four fifths appearing a single time and approximately 0.84% taken by the ten largest. The source is a human donor who received an intestinal transplant. This sequence joins TRBV5-1 and TRBJ1-4; no definite D call. Here the sequenced sample was unstimulated CD4+ T cells sorted from spleen or lymph node cells, taken before intestinal transplant. CDR3 residues: CASSLGQGGEKLFF. The CDR3, as DNA: TGCGCCAGCAGCTTGGGACAAGGTGGTGAAAAACTGTTTTTT.